This is a list of T cell receptor beta chains from one sample in a study of early T cells in non-severe SARS-CoV-2 infection. A single record per CDR3 protein comes from TCRdb applying MiXCR to the 5' RACE reads. The profile shows 25,000 to 35,000 distinct CDR3 sequences, approximately 5.4% of them singletons. Source material: whole blood. Source of these receptors: an adult who was a healthcare worker with PCR-confirmed SARS-CoV-2 infection or an uninfected control (not recorded which). CDR3s include the opening cysteine and the closing phenylalanine or tryptophan. The D gene is left open where the match is weak. Rows may omit the clone size; those that give it use once, few, many or a size class.

size	D	J	V	CDR3	DNA
few	-	TRBJ2-5	TRBV27	CASRSGRYQETQYF	TGTGCCAGCAGGAGCGGCAGGTACCAAGAGACCCAGTACTTC
-	-	TRBJ2-6	TRBV6-1	CASSEAWAGANVLTF	TGTGCCAGCAGTGAAGCGTGGGCCGGGGCCAACGTCCTGACTTTC
many	TRBD1	TRBJ2-7	TRBV19	CASSIRDSSYEQYF	TGTGCCAGTAGTATCCGGGACAGCTCCTACGAGCAGTACTTC
-	TRBD2	TRBJ2-1	TRBV12-3/TRBV12-4	CASRVLAGGYNEQFF	TGTGCCAGCAGGGTACTAGCGGGGGGCTACAATGAGCAGTTCTTC
-	-	TRBJ2-5	TRBV28	CASSLGGAPETQYF	TGTGCCAGCAGTTTGGGTGGAGCCCCGGAGACCCAGTACTTC
medium-sized	TRBD2	TRBJ2-1	TRBV6-2/TRBV6-3	CASSYSGTREFF	TGTGCCAGCAGTTACTCGGGGACTAGGGAGTTCTTC
many	-	TRBJ2-1	TRBV4-2	CASSPKAEINEQFF	TGTGCCAGCAGCCCTAAAGCGGAAATCAATGAGCAGTTCTTC
-	TRBD2	TRBJ2-3	TRBV11-1	CASSPRTSGSSDTQYF	TGTGCCAGCAGCCCCAGGACTAGCGGGAGTTCAGATACGCAGTATTTT
few	TRBD1	TRBJ1-4	TRBV5-1	CASRPTGGSEKLFF	TGCGCCAGCAGGCCGACAGGGGGATCTGAAAAACTGTTTTTT
many	-	TRBJ2-6	TRBV9	CASRYTFSGANVLTF	TGTGCCAGCAGGTACACCTTCTCTGGGGCCAACGTCCTGACTTTC
many	TRBD2	TRBJ2-1	TRBV28	CASSLSGESSYNEQFF	TGTGCCAGCAGTTTGAGCGGGGAAAGCTCCTACAATGAGCAGTTCTTC
-	-	TRBJ1-5	TRBV28	CASSLGPSNQPQHF	TGTGCCAGCAGTTTAGGCCCTTCGAATCAGCCCCAGCATTTT
many	TRBD2	TRBJ2-5	TRBV15	CATSRDRVSGRGIQETQYF	TGTGCCACCAGCAGAGATCGGGTTAGCGGGAGAGGTATCCAAGAGACCCAGTACTTC
many	-	TRBJ2-2	TRBV2	CASSGEETAQNTGELFF	TGTGCCAGCAGTGGGGAAGAAACTGCTCAGAACACCGGGGAGCTGTTTTTT
many	-	TRBJ2-2	TRBV7-2	CASSLQGTGELFF	TGTGCCAGCAGCTTACAGGGCACCGGGGAGCTGTTTTTT
few	-	TRBJ1-1	TRBV7-6	CASSLVAGGNTEAFF	TGTGCCAGCAGCTTAGTAGCAGGCGGGAACACTGAAGCTTTCTTT
many	-	TRBJ2-7	TRBV20-1	CSASENYQDNYEQYF	TGCAGTGCTAGCGAAAACTACCAAGATAACTACGAGCAGTACTTC
few	-	TRBJ1-1	TRBV4-2	CASSPRGGSEAFF	TGTGCCAGCAGCCCCCGTGGGGGCTCTGAAGCTTTCTTT
many	-	TRBJ1-1	TRBV27	CASSDNYRNTEAFF	TGTGCCAGCAGTGATAACTATAGGAACACTGAAGCTTTCTTT
many	TRBD2	TRBJ2-7	TRBV4-2	CASSQSLAGADEQYF	TGTGCCAGCAGCCAGAGCTTAGCGGGAGCAGACGAGCAGTACTTC
-	TRBD2	TRBJ2-7	TRBV3-1	CASSQDNLAGTYEQYF	TGTGCCAGCAGCCAAGATAACCTAGCGGGAACCTACGAGCAGTACTTC
few	-	TRBJ2-3	TRBV20-1	CSAGGGHRPDTQYF	TGCAGTGCTGGGGGTGGGCATCGACCGGATACGCAGTATTTT
many	-	TRBJ1-5	TRBV25-1	CASSETGSNQPQHF	TGTGCCAGCAGTGAAACAGGAAGCAATCAGCCCCAGCATTTT
many	-	TRBJ1-2	TRBV27	CASSTSTGEFGYTF	TGTGCCAGCAGTACCTCGACAGGAGAGTTTGGCTACACCTTC
many	-	TRBJ2-3	TRBV9	CASSVSGVGTDTQYF	TGTGCCAGCAGCGTGTCGGGAGTGGGCACAGATACGCAGTATTTT
many	-	TRBJ1-4	TRBV7-9	CASSRGQIHEKLFF	TGTGCCAGCAGCCGTGGACAGATTCATGAAAAACTGTTTTTT
many	-	TRBJ2-1	TRBV7-9	CASSLVGDLNEQFF	TGTGCCAGCAGCTTAGTAGGGGACCTCAATGAGCAGTTCTTC
many	-	TRBJ2-1	TRBV7-7	CASSFDGNEQFF	TGTGCCAGCAGCTTTGACGGAAATGAGCAGTTCTTC
-	-	TRBJ1-5	TRBV7-2	CASSSGRNQPQHF	TGTGCCAGCAGCTCCGGACGGAATCAGCCCCAGCATTTT
many	TRBD1	TRBJ1-5	TRBV20-1	CSVRTGVRNQPQHF	TGCAGTGTTCGGACAGGGGTGAGGAATCAGCCCCAGCATTTT
few	-	TRBJ2-1	TRBV3-1	CASSQVSEQFF	TGTGCCAGCAGCCAAGTAAGCGAGCAGTTCTTC
few	TRBD2	TRBJ2-3	TRBV27	CASCGRTPTDTQYF	TGTGCCAGTTGCGGGAGAACCCCCACAGATACGCAGTATTTT
once	-	TRBJ2-1	TRBV7-3	CASSLGILGYNEQFF	TGTGCCAGCAGCTTAGGAATCTTGGGTTACAATGAGCAGTTCTTC
many	-	TRBJ2-7	TRBV12-2	CASRLAGSGEQYF	TGTGCAAGTCGCTTAGCCGGAAGCGGGGAGCAGTACTTC
many	-	TRBJ2-2	TRBV7-2	CASSLSGGKGELFF	TGTGCCAGCAGTCTTTCCGGCGGGAAGGGGGAGCTGTTTTTT
many	TRBD2	TRBJ2-1	TRBV7-8	CASSPRTSVYNEQFF	TGTGCCAGCAGCCCCCGGACTAGCGTCTACAATGAGCAGTTCTTC
few	-	TRBJ1-2	TRBV5-1	CASSSEWGADGYTF	TGCGCCAGCAGCTCCGAATGGGGGGCCGATGGCTACACCTTC
few	TRBD1	TRBJ1-5	TRBV6-5	CASSPTGGWNQPQHF	TGTGCCAGCAGTCCGACAGGGGGCTGGAATCAGCCCCAGCATTTT